The 17 T cell receptor beta chains listed next were all sequenced from one sample in a study of glioma-infiltrating T cells after dendritic cell vaccination. Profiling relied on immunoSEQ multiplex PCR, and the TCRdb table lists in-frame clones only, not all of them. Of more than 60,000 clones in the sample, 82% were seen once. The input for sequencing was blood, taken before dendritic cell vaccination. The source is a human donor with glioblastoma.

The DNA of the CDR3 is TGTGCCAGCCGGAGGGACAGGGCTTACAATGAGCAGTTCTTC. Amino acids: CASRRDRAYNEQFF. The J gene is TRBJ2-1, the V gene TRBV6-1, with 9 bases aligning to TRBD1. The CDR3 has 14 amino acids. With 8 bases clipped from V and 4 bases from J, the junction kept 6 bases outside the gene matches. Germline-derived CDR1 and CDR2 are MNHNS and SASEGT.

V gene TRBV28 combines with J gene TRBJ1-5; tentative D call: TRBD1 (6 bases). The germline V gene encodes CDR1 MDHEN and CDR2 SYDVKM. V gave up 5 bases and J gave up 6 bases, with 17 bases separating them. The length of the CDR3 is 15 residues. The CDR3 sequence is CASSPPGGGGQPQHF. CDR3 bases: TGTGCCAGCAGTCCTCCGGGGGGGGGCGGTCAGCCCCAGCATTTT.

This chain links TRBV5-6 with TRBJ2-5; 9 bases map to TRBD1. CDR1 is SGHDT and CDR2 is YYEEEE in the germline V gene. The ends lost 7 bases at V and 4 bases at J; junction bases unmatched: 5. The CDR3 is 13 residues long. The CDR3 sequence: CASAQGARETQYF. DNA for the CDR3: TGTGCCAGCGCACAGGGGGCGCGAGAGACCCAGTACTTC.

The chain recombines TRBV11-3 with TRBJ2-7; D is possibly TRBD2 (6 bases). Trimming shortened V by 1 base and J by 6 bases, and 13 bases separated the two germline ends. CDR3 length: 14 amino acids. Germline V gene lookup returns CDR1 SGHNT and CDR2 YENEEA. CDR3 DNA sequence: TGTGCCAGCAGCTTAGGCGGGACGGCCGGCGAGCAGTACTTC. Translating gives CASSLGGTAGEQYF.

V and J are TRBV19 and TRBJ2-7; a possible D gene is TRBD2 (5 bases). The CDR3 totals 13 residues. Per the germline V gene, CDR1 is LNHDA and CDR2 is SQIVND (reference sequence). Trimming took 4 bases from V and 2 from J, leaving 9 bases between them. The CDR3 coding sequence is TGTGCCAGTAGTAAAGACGGGACCTACGAGCAGTACTTC. The encoded protein is CASSKDGTYEQYF.

As regards this clone: Other nucleotide sequences from this sample produce the same CDR3. This chain links TRBV11-3 with TRBJ2-3; the D is unclear. The CDR3 is 14 amino acids. Trimming removed 1 base from V and 1 base from J, with 6 bases in between. Per the germline V gene, CDR1 is SGHNT and CDR2 is YENEEA. CDR3 sequence reads: CASSLAAGTDTQYF. In DNA form, the CDR3 reads TGTGCCAGCAGCTTAGCGGCGGGCACAGATACGCAGTATTTT.

This chain connects TRBV5-1 to TRBJ2-7; D may be TRBD2 (5 bases). The germline CDR1 and CDR2 sequences are SGHRS and YFSETQ. This CDR3 region has 14 residues. Trimming stripped 1 base from V and 1 base from J, with 9 bases between. In DNA form, the CDR3 reads TGCGCCAGCAGCTTGTCGCGGACTTCCTACGAGCAGTACTTC. Encoded protein: CASSLSRTSYEQYF.

This clone was found once. This rearrangement joins TRBV28 to TRBJ2-7, with D possibly matching TRBD1 (5 bases). Trimming stripped 7 bases from V and 7 bases from J, with 23 bases between. The CDR3 consists of 15 residues. Germline lookup yields CDR1 MDHEN and CDR2 SYDVKM. The CDR3 sequence is CASNLPLAGQGEQYF. Here the CDR3 DNA reads TGTGCCAGCAACCTCCCTCTGGCAGGGCAGGGTGAGCAGTACTTC.

V is TRBV11-2 and J is TRBJ2-7, with 8 bases lining up with TRBD1. This CDR3 has 13 amino acids. The trim removed 6 bases at V and 3 bases at J, leaving 4 bases unmatched. CDR1 and CDR2 from the germline V gene are SGHAT and FQNNGV. CDR3 coding DNA: TGTGCCAGCAGTCGGGACAGGAACTACGAGCAGTACTTC. This codes for CASSRDRNYEQYF.

The rearrangement links TRBV5-1 to TRBJ2-2, with 10 bases fitting TRBD2. The V segment lost 4 bases and the J segment 4 bases; nucleotides outside the gene matches: 7. CDR1 is SGHRS, CDR2 YFSETQ, per germline. The CDR3 is made up of 16 amino acids. The CDR3 loop reads CASSDLKRGGTGELFF. The CDR3 DNA reads TGCGCCAGCAGCGACCTCAAGCGGGGGGGCACCGGGGAGCTGTTTTTT.

The chain is built from TRBV25-1 and TRBJ2-1; 9 bases are a match to TRBD2. Germline assignment: CDR1 MGHDK and CDR2 SYGVNS. Trimming at V came to 1 base and at J to 8 bases, leaving 12 bases not matched to a gene. The CDR3 sequence is 17 residues long. In DNA, the CDR3 is TGTGCCAGCAGTGAATTCGGACTAGCGAAAGGAGATGATGAGCAGTTCTTC. Amino acids: CASSEFGLAKGDDEQFF.

J is TRBJ2-5 and V is TRBV28, with unresolved D. The J call may be wrong; the DNA end is better matched by TRBJ2-7. CDR1 MDHEN and CDR2 SYDVKM come from the germline V gene. This CDR3 has 12 amino acids. In DNA form, the CDR3 reads TGTGCCAGCAGTTTCACGTCCTACGAGCAGTACTTC. Encoded protein: CASSFTSYEQYF.

The V and J genes are TRBV5-4 and TRBJ2-3, with 10 bases fitting TRBD1. The CDR3 extends over 17 amino acids. V was clipped by 4 bases and J by 0 bases; unmatched bases: 8. Germline CDR1 and CDR2: SGHNT and YYREEE (reference sequence). CDR3 nucleotide sequence: TGTGCCAGCAGCGCCGAGACAGGGGGCCCTAGCACAGATACGCAGTATTTT. Protein product: CASSAETGGPSTDTQYF.

This rearrangement joins TRBV7-2 to TRBJ2-1, with TRBD2 as a possible D gene (5 bases). This CDR3 is 17 amino acids long. Germline CDR1 and CDR2: SGHTA and FQGNSA. Trimming removed 3 bases from V and 0 bases from J, with 15 bases in between. The CDR3 loop reads CASSFSPRGPSYNEQFF. The CDR3 bases are TGTGCCAGCAGCTTCTCTCCACGAGGGCCCTCCTACAATGAGCAGTTCTTC.

This sequence joins TRBV28 and TRBJ1-1; D is perhaps TRBD1 (6 bases). The CDR3 is 12 residues long. V lost 4 bases to trimming and J lost 6 bases, with 9 bases between them. Germline V gene lookup returns CDR1 MDHEN and CDR2 SYDVKM. The CDR3 coding sequence is TGTGCCAGCAGTTCCTACAGGGCTGAAGCTTTCTTT. It specifies CASSSYRAEAFF.

The chain employs TRBV4-1 and TRBJ1-2; D is perhaps TRBD1 (6 bases). The CDR3 length is 14 residues. Germline loops: CDR1 MGHRA, CDR2 YSYEKL. V dropped 0 bases and J dropped 8 bases, with 13 bases sitting between them. The CDR3 sequence: CASSQDRGAAGYTF. For the CDR3, the DNA is TGCGCCAGCAGCCAAGATCGGGGGGCGGCCGGCTACACCTTC.

CDR3 sequence: CASSVPPRGGQETQYF. The CDR3 DNA sequence: TGTGCCAGCAGCGTACCCCCCCGCGGAGGGCAAGAGACCCAGTACTTC. This chain uses TRBV7-6 with TRBJ2-5, with D perhaps matching TRBD2 (6 bases). The CDR3 contains 16 residues. Trimming took off 5 bases at V and 2 bases at J, with 18 bases between the two ends. Germline V lookup: CDR1 SGHVS, CDR2 FNYEAQ. The whole variable domain, filled in from reference TRBV7-6 and TRBJ2-5, reads GAGVSQSPRYKVTKRGQDVALRCDPISGHVSLYWYRQALGQGPEFLTYFNYEAQQDKSGLPNDRFSAERPEGSISTLTIQRTEQRDSAMYRCASSVPPRGGQETQYFGPGTRLLVL.